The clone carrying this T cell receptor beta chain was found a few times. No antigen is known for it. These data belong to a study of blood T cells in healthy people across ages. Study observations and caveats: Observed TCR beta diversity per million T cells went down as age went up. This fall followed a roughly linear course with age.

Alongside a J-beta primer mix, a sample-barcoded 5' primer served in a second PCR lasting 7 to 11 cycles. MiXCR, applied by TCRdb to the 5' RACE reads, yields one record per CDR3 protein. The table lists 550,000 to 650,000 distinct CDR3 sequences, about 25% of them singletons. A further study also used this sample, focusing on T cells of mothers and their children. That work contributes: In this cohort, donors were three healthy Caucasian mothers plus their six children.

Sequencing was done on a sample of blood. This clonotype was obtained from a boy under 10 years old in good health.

DNA of the CDR3: TGTGCCAGCAGCTCACCGAGGGGAGAGCAGTACTTC. This codes for CASSSPRGEQYF. V usage is TRBV7-9 and J usage is TRBJ2-7; D may correspond to TRBD1 or TRBD2 (5 bases each). Germline lookup yields CDR1 SEHNR and CDR2 FQNEAQ (reference sequence). This CDR3 spans 12 amino acids. The V and J ends lost 4 bases and 7 bases respectively, with 11 bases between them.